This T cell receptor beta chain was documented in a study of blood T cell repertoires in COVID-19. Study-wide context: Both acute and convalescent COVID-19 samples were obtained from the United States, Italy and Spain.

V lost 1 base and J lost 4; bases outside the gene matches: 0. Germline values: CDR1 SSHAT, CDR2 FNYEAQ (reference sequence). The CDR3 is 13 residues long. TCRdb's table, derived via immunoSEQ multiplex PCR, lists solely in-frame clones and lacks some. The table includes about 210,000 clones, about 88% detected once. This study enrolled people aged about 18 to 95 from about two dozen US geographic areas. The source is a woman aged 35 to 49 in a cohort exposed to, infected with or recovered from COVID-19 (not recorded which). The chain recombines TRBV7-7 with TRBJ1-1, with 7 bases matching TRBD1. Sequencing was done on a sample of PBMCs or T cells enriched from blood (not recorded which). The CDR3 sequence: CASSLDRGTEAFF. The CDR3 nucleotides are TGTGCCAGCAGCTTAGACAGGGGCACTGAAGCTTTCTTT.